The rows below give T cell receptor beta chains drawn from one sample of a study of T cell repertoires in cytomegalovirus infection. TCRdb re-analysed the reads in MiXCR, keeping a single row per CDR3 protein. The sample has about 180,000 distinct CDR3 sequences, 13% to 15% seen once. The sequenced material came from PBMCs. Source of these receptors: a human donor in good health (CMV status not recorded). Some clones in this sample may be carry-over from other donors' samples. Both conserved end residues are part of each CDR3.

v_call: TRBV29-1; cdr3_aa: CSVVGGSSGNTIYF
v_call: TRBV2; cdr3_aa: CASSLRTSNEKLFF
v_call: TRBV6-5; cdr3_aa: CASSYSGGSYEQYF
v_call: TRBV28; cdr3_aa: CASSFLAGTDTQYF
v_call: TRBV2; cdr3_aa: CASSVRPNTEAFF
v_call: TRBV11-3; cdr3_aa: CASSQTGVGNTIYF
v_call: TRBV29-1; cdr3_aa: CSVANRNEKLFF
v_call: TRBV19; cdr3_aa: CASSPTGTGVNQPQHF
v_call: TRBV12-3/TRBV12-4; cdr3_aa: CASSLRMAGHSTDTQYF
v_call: TRBV2; cdr3_aa: CASSEAITYEQYF
v_call: TRBV4-2; cdr3_aa: CASSQVYDRVGNTEAFF
v_call: TRBV7-2; cdr3_aa: CASSTRRRNQPQHF
v_call: TRBV7-2; cdr3_aa: CASSLGSGSAYEQYF
v_call: TRBV29-1; cdr3_aa: CSVVDRGKNTEAFF
v_call: TRBV27; cdr3_aa: CASSFLGKDGYTF
v_call: TRBV7-6; cdr3_aa: CASGGFQETQYF
v_call: TRBV28; cdr3_aa: CASRATRGLFF
v_call: TRBV27; cdr3_aa: CATRGGVNTEAFF
v_call: TRBV5-1; cdr3_aa: CASSWGGSGANVLTF
v_call: TRBV20-1; cdr3_aa: CSAAPGATNEKLFF
v_call: TRBV27; cdr3_aa: CASSYSTEYNEQFF
v_call: TRBV19; cdr3_aa: CASNGGTGYNEQFF